This T cell receptor beta chain originates from a study of graft-versus-host responses after intestinal transplantation. Study-wide context: For around 3 years after anti-thymocyte globulin induction, all recipients took tacrolimus and steroids.

In the case of this clone: No antigen is known for it.

Repertoires were generated with immunoSEQ multiplex PCR, while TCRdb's copy carries only in-frame clones and drops some. Of fewer than 11,000 clones listed, 80% to 95% were seen once; the top ten hold 3.6%. Study-wide results and limits: Subjects displaying graft-donor T cell macrochimerism possessed elevated graft-versus-host to host-versus-graft clonal ratios inside allografts. With peak circulating GvH clone levels came an association with early post-transplant HvG declines. Recipient marrow harbored GvH clones, some of which surfaced first in ileum or blood.

The sequence derives from a human patient who received an intestinal transplant, so some T cells may come from the graft donor. The sequences come from PBMCs, collected more than 40 days after intestinal transplantation.

In DNA, the CDR3 is TGTGCCAGCTGGTCGTACAGGGAATATGAAGCTTTCTTT. This gives the protein CASWSYREYEAFF. The chain links TRBV6-1 to TRBJ1-1; tentative D call: TRBD1 (6 bases). CDR1 is MNHNS, CDR2 SASEGT, per germline. The CDR3 sequence is 13 residues long. Trimming stripped 8 bases from V and 7 bases from J, with 17 bases between.